This TCR beta chain was captured by sequencing in a study of blood T cell repertoires in COVID-19. Germline CDR1 GTSNPN, CDR2 SVGIG (reference sequence). Between the trimmed V and J ends, which lost 8 bases and 2 bases, there was a span of 15 bases. This CDR3 contains 13 residues. Data came from immunoSEQ multiplex PCR; TCRdb stores just in-frame clones and leaves some out. The sample has about 190,000 clones, around 85% seen once. Material: peripheral blood. The chain is built from TRBV30 and TRBJ1-2; TRBD1 might be the D (6 bases). The TCR was taken from a man aged 25-40 years with acute or convalescent COVID-19. The CDR3 region has the DNA TGTGCCCGAGAAGGGGGGGTGAACTATGGCTACACCTTC. This codes for CAREGGVNYGYTF.